Given below is one T cell receptor (beta chain) in context. Under the authors' procedure: How many nucleated cells were present was estimated from reference gene primer amplification. The protocol was immunoSEQ multiplex PCR, while the TCRdb copy is restricted to in-frame clones and leaves out a portion. V and J calls and clone size are copied from that table; D and trimming were computed from the DNA. The sample includes around 92,000 clones, about 82% seen only once; the top ten take around 13%. The CDR3 consists of 15 residues. CDR1 and CDR2 from the germline V gene are SGDLS and YYNGEE. Trimming cost V 4 bases and J 5 bases; bases outside gene matches: 7. The source of the sample is a study of blood T cell repertoires in COVID-19. Study in general: Nucleic acid was either cDNA or gDNA, and it came from T cells, B-cell-depleted T cells, or PBMCs.

This TCR derives from a woman aged 55-69 years in a cohort sampled during active or convalescent COVID-19. Source material: peripheral blood. The chain couples TRBV9 to TRBJ2-2; TRBD2 matches at 8 bases. Here the CDR3 DNA reads TGTGCCAGCAGCTCACGACTAGCGCAAACCGGGGAGCTGTTTTTT. Its translation: CASSSRLAQTGELFF.